The 7 T cell receptor beta chains below all came from one sample that was sequenced in a study of blood T cells in healthy people across ages. Combining a sample-barcoded 5' primer with a J-beta primer mix, a second PCR ran for about 7 to 11 cycles. TCRdb re-called the 5' RACE reads with MiXCR, one entry per CDR3 protein. The sample records 850,000 to 950,000 distinct CDR3 sequences, 29% being singletons. What was sequenced was blood. Receptors were obtained from an elderly woman in good health.

This clonotype was seen many times. In DNA form, the CDR3 reads TGTGCCAGCAGCGCCAAGACAGGGTTCCAGCCATCTTCCTCCTACAATGAGCAGTTCTTC. Amino acid sequence: CASSAKTGFQPSSSYNEQFF. The V gene is TRBV7-9, the J gene TRBJ2-1; 7 bases align to TRBD1. This CDR3 comprises 20 residues. Losses at the gene ends were 5 bases for V and 0 bases for J; bases not matched to a gene: 19. The germline gives CDR1 SEHNR, CDR2 FQNEAQ (reference sequence).

In the case of this clonotype: A read error is likely, as this CDR3 ends without the conserved phenylalanine or tryptophan. The chain couples TRBV6-5 to TRBJ2-7; D possibly corresponds to TRBD2 (5 bases). CDR3 length: 16 residues. Germline V gene data show CDR1 as MNHEY and CDR2 as SVGAGI. V was pared by 0 bases and J by 1 base, with 13 bases between. The CDR3 spells CASSYSMGSFSYEQYC. CDR3 in DNA: TGTGCCAGCAGTTACTCGATGGGGAGTTTTTCCTACGAGCAGTACTGC.

This clonotype was counted at least ten times. The chain combines TRBV7-2 with TRBJ2-2, with D unresolved. V was cut by 1 base and J by 6 bases, with 9 bases left in between. Germline-derived CDR1 and CDR2 are SGHTA and FQGNSA. This CDR3 is 14 amino acids long. CDR3 region: CASSLGVGSGELFF. DNA of the CDR3: TGTGCCAGCAGCTTAGGTGTTGGGTCCGGGGAGCTGTTTTTT.

The chain employs TRBV20-1 and TRBJ2-2, with D hard to call. Germline CDR1 is DFQATT and CDR2 is SNEGSKA (reference sequence). The CDR3 has 16 residues. Trimming removed 0 bases from V and 1 base from J, with 12 bases in between. The CDR3 DNA reads TGCAGTGCTAGAGAATTAGGATCCTGGAACACCGGGGAGCTGTTTTTT. Translated, it gives CSARELGSWNTGELFF.

The CDR3 bases are TGCGCCAGCAGCCAAGGCTTAGCGGGGCTTTATAATGAGCAGTTCTTC. It codes for CASSQGLAGLYNEQFF. V usage is TRBV4-1 and J usage is TRBJ2-1; TRBD2 aligns across 8 bases. CDR3 length equals 16 residues. Losses at the gene ends were 1 base for V and 7 bases for J; bases not matched to a gene: 9. From germline, CDR1 is MGHRA and CDR2 YSYEKL.

About this clonotype: A much larger clone lies one base from this, so it may be a read error. The rearrangement uses TRBV30 and TRBJ1-4; D perhaps matches TRBD1 (5 bases). The CDR3 is 14 amino acids. V lost 1 base to trimming and J lost 3 bases, with 9 bases between them. CDR1 and CDR2 from the germline V gene are GTSNPN and SVGIG (reference sequence). The CDR3 is CAWSGGHPNEKLFF. The DNA for the CDR3 is TGTGCCTGGAGTGGCGGACATCCTAATGAAAAACTGTTTTTT.

The V gene is TRBV20-1, the J gene TRBJ2-5; D is uncertain. The CDR3 spans 13 residues. V gave up 3 bases and J gave up 2 bases, with 10 bases separating them. The germline gives CDR1 DFQATT, CDR2 SNEGSKA (reference sequence). The CDR3 here is CSASVGMQETQYF. DNA of the CDR3: TGCAGTGCTAGTGTGGGTATGCAAGAGACCCAGTACTTC.